This TCR beta chain was captured in a study of low-dose radiotherapy and immunotherapy resistance in tumors. Looked up from germline, CDR1 is MDHEN and CDR2 is SYDVKM. Trimming left V 6 bases short and J 4 bases short, with 12 bases between. There are 13 residues in the CDR3. First-strand cDNA used TRAV- and TRBV-specific primers, covering alpha and beta chains. A roughly 21-cycle PCR with a constant-region primer and V-primer adapter amplified TCRs. TCRdb reprocessed the reads via MiXCR and lists one record per CDR3 protein. The sample includes 60,000 to 90,000 distinct CDR3 sequences, roughly 31% of them seen just once. Documented time point: before trial treatment. This clonotype was seen ten or more times.

V usage is TRBV28 and J usage is TRBJ1-2; D might be TRBD1 (5 bases). The sequencing here drew on PBMCs, taken before treatment. The sequence derives from a female donor with ovarian cancer. The chain's CDR3 is CASRGMTVYGYTF. Written as DNA, the CDR3 is TGTGCCAGCAGGGGGATGACAGTCTATGGCTACACCTTC.